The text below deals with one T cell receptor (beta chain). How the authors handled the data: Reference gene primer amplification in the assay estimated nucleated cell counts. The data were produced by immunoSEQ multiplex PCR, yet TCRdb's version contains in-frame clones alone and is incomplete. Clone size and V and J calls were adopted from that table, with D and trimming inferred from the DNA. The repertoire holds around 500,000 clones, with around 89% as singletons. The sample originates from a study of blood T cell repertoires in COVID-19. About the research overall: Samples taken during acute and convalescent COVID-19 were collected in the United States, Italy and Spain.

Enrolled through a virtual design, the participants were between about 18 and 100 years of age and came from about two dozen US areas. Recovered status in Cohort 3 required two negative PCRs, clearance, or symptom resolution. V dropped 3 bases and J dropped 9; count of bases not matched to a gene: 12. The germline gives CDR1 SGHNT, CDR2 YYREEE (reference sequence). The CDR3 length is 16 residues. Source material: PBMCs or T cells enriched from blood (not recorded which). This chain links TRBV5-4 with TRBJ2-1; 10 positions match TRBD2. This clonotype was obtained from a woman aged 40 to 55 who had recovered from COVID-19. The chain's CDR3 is CASSSSSGRREGEQFF. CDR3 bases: TGTGCCAGCAGCTCGAGTAGCGGGAGGCGTGAGGGTGAGCAGTTCTTC.